These 2 T cell receptor beta chains came from one sample sequenced in a study of tumor-infiltrating lymphocytes in primary liver carcinoma (dated by TCRdb to 2017 to 2019). The instrument was an Illumina HiSeq 2500. A constant-region primer and ProtoScript II reverse transcriptase were used to reverse-transcribe TCRbeta-specific cDNA from around 530 ng total RNA. Construction of the TCRbeta libraries relied on three nested rounds of multiplex PCR, following a slightly modified ARM-PCR procedure. Each of the first two PCR rounds ran for roughly 9 cycles and used multiplex TRBV1-TRBV30 forward primers together with a Cbeta reverse primer. TCRdb cleaned the public reads at Q25 with fastp, built clones with MiXCR and kept in-frame beta chains. Rows are unified per CDR3 protein, each entry keeping the most common DNA and genes. Present in this sample are about 190,000 distinct CDR3 sequences, around four fifths of which were seen just once. Of the sample, 15% to 20% is held by the ten largest clones.

Without any cell sorting, total RNA and DNA were extracted together from approximately 22-30 mg of bulk tissue using the AllPrep DNA/RNA mini kit. Specimen: tumor tissue from primary liver carcinoma. The origin of the receptors is a man between 40 and 49 years old with primary liver carcinoma and hepatitis B virus infection.

Points on this clonotype: An end of the junction differs from the germline gene, which may be a read error. V usage is TRBV11-2 and J usage is TRBJ2-7; D may be TRBD1 (5 bases). The CDR3 loop spans 14 amino acids. The germline gives CDR1 SGHAT, CDR2 FQNNGV. The CDR3 is CASSSNRNSYGLYF. CDR3 coding DNA: TGTGCGAGCAGCTCTAACAGGAACTCCTACGGGCTGTACTTC.

A note on this clonotype: The germline gene is not matched at one end of the junction; a read error may be the cause. The chain employs TRBV11-2 and TRBJ2-2; weak D call: TRBD2 (5 bases). Germline V gives CDR1 SGHAT, CDR2 FQNNGV. The CDR3 consists of 15 residues. The CDR3 DNA reads TGTGCCAGCAGCCATGTCCGGATGAGGACCGGGGAGTTGTTTTTT. Its translation is CASSHVRMRTGELFF.